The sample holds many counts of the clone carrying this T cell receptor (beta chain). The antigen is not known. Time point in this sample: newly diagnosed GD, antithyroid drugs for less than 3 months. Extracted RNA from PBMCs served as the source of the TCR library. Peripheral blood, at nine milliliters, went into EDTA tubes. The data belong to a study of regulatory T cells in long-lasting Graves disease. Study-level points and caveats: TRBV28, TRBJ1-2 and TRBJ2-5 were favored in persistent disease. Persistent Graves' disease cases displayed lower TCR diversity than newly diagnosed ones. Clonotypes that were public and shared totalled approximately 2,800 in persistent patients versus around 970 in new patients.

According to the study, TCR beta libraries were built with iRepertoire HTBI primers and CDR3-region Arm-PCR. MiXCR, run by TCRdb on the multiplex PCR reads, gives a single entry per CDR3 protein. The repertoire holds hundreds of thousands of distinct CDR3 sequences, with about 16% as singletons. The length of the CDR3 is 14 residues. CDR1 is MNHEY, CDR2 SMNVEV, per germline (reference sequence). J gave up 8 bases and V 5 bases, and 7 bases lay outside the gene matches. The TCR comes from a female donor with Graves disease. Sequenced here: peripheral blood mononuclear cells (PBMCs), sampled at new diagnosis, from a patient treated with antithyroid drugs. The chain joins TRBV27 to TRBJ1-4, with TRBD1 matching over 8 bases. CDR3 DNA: TGTGCCAGCAGTCGGCGGACAGGGCGGGAAAAACTGTTTTTT. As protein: CASSRRTGREKLFF.